Listed below are T cell receptor beta chains from one sample, sequenced in a study of cytomegalovirus exposure and HLA in healthy donors. Sequencing was performed with immunoSEQ multiplex PCR; in TCRdb, only in-frame clones are kept and a portion is missing. The table lists tens of thousands of clones, roughly four fifths of them singletons, with about 7.4% in the top ten. Sequenced input: PBMCs. These receptors were obtained from a woman aged 25 to 39 in good health and CMV-seropositive. The CDR3 runs from the conserved cysteine through the conserved F or W. Fields, in order: V gene, D gene, J gene, clone size, CDR3 protein, CDR3 DNA. The D gene is left open where the match is weak. The size field is filled for only some rows; it gives once, few, many or a size class.

>TRBV29-1|.|TRBJ1-3|.
CSVENGAGNTIYF
TGCAGCGTTGAAAACGGTGCTGGAAACACCATATATTTT
>TRBV6-5|TRBD2|TRBJ2-7|few
CASSSGLAGGYEQYF
TGTGCCAGCAGTTCAGGACTAGCGGGAGGGTACGAGCAGTACTTC
>TRBV6-5|TRBD2|TRBJ2-3|few
CASSYSILAVTDTQYF
TGTGCCAGCAGTTACTCGATACTAGCGGTCACAGATACGCAGTATTTT
>TRBV9|.|TRBJ2-3|.
CASSPLAGPSTDTQYF
TGTGCCAGCAGCCCCCTCGCAGGGCCTAGCACAGATACGCAGTATTTT
>TRBV7-2|.|TRBJ2-7|.
CASNQDTYEQYF
TGTGCCAGCAACCAGGATACCTACGAGCAGTACTTC
>TRBV28|TRBD1|TRBJ1-2|.
CASEGTGSYYGYTF
TGTGCCAGCGAAGGGACAGGGTCTTACTATGGCTACACCTTC
>TRBV2|.|TRBJ2-5|.
CASSEALGGETQYF
TGTGCCAGCAGTGAAGCGTTAGGGGGAGAGACCCAGTACTTC
>TRBV5-1|TRBD2|TRBJ2-5|.
CASSYGLVAGEETQYF
TGCGCCAGCAGCTATGGTCTGGTGGCGGGAGAAGAGACCCAGTACTTC
>TRBV2|TRBD2|TRBJ2-7|.
CASSELAGGYEQYF
TGTGCCAGCAGTGAACTAGCGGGAGGCTACGAGCAGTACTTC
>TRBV11-2|.|TRBJ2-2|.
CASSSQGYGELFF
TGTGCCAGCAGTTCCCAGGGCTACGGGGAGCTGTTTTTT
>TRBV7-9|TRBD1|TRBJ1-2|.
CASSHTGDYGYTF
TGTGCCAGCAGCCATACAGGGGACTATGGCTACACCTTC
>TRBV30|.|TRBJ1-3|few
CAWSRGRTGNTIYF
TGTGCCTGGAGTAGGGGAAGGACTGGAAACACCATATATTTT